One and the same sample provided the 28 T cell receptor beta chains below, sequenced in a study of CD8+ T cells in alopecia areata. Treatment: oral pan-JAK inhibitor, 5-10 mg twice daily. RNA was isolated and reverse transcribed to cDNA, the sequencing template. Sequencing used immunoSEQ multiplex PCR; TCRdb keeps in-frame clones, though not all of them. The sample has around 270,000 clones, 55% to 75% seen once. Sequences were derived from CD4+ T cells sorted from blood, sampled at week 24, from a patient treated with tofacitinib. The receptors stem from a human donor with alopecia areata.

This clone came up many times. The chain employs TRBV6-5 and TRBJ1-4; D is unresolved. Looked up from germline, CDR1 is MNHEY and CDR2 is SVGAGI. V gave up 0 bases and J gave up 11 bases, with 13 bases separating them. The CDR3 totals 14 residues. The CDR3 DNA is TGTGCCAGCAGTTACTCATTCAGCGAGGTCAAACTGTTTTTT. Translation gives CASSYSFSEVKLFF.

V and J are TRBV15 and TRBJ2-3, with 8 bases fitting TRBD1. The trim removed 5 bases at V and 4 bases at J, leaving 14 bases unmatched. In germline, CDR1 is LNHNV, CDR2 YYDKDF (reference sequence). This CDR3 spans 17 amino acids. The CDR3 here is CATSRGSPSGGADTQYF. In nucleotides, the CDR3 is TGTGCCACCAGCCGAGGCTCCCCCTCAGGGGGCGCAGATACGCAGTATTTT.

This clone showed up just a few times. The CDR3 here is CASSSGDVYGYTF. The CDR3 bases are TGTGCCAGCAGTTCGGGGGACGTGTATGGCTACACCTTC. The rearrangement uses TRBV28 and TRBJ1-2; D might be TRBD1 (5 bases). The V gene's germline CDR1 is MDHEN and CDR2 SYDVKM. The CDR3 runs to 13 residues. Between the trimmed V and J ends, which lost 4 bases and 5 bases, there was a span of 11 bases.

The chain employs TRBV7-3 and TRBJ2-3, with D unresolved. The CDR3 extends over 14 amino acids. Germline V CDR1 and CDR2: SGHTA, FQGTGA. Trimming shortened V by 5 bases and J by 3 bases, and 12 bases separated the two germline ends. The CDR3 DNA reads TGTGCCAGCAGCGAAAGCTGGGATACAGATACGCAGTATTTT. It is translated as CASSESWDTDTQYF.

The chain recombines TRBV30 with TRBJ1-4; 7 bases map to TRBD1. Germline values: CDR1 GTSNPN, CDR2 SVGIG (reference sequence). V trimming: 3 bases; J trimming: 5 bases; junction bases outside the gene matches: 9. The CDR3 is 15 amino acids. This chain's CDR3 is CAWSRRDRTNEKLFF. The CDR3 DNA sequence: TGTGCCTGGAGCCGACGGGACAGAACAAATGAAAAACTGTTTTTT.

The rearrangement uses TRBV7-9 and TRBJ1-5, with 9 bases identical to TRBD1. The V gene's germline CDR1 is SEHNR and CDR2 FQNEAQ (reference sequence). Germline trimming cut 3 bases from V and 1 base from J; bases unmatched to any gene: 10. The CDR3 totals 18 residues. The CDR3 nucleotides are TGTGCCAGCAGCTTTACGGACAGGGGAGGTAAAAGCAATCAGCCCCAGCATTTT. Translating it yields CASSFTDRGGKSNQPQHF.

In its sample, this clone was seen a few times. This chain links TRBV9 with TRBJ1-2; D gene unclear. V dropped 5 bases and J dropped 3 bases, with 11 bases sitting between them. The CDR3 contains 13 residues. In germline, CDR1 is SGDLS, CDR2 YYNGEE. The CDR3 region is CASSESVDYGYTF. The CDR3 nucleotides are TGTGCCAGCAGTGAATCAGTAGACTATGGCTACACCTTC.

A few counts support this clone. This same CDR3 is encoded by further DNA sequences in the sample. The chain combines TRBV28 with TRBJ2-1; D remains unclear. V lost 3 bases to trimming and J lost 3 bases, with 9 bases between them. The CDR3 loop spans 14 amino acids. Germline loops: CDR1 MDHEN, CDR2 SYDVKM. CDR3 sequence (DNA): TGTGCCAGCAGTTTTGGCAGCCTCTACAATGAGCAGTTCTTC. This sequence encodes CASSFGSLYNEQFF. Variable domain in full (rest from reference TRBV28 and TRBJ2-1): DVKVTQSSRYLVKRTGEKVFLECVQDMDHENMFWYRQDPGLGLRLIYFSYDVKMKEKGDIPEGYSVSREKKERFSLILESASTNQTSMYLCASSFGSLYNEQFFGPGTRLTVL.

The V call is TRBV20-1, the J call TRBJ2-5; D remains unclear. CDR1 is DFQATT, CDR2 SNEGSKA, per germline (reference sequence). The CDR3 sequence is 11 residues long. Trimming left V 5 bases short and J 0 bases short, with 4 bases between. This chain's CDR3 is CSAPYQETQYF. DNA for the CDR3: TGCAGTGCTCCGTACCAAGAGACCCAGTACTTC.

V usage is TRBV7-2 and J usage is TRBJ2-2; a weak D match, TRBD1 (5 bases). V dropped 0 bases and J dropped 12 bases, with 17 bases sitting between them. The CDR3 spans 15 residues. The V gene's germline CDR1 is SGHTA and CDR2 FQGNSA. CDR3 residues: CASSLAGRRSGQLFF. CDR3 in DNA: TGTGCCAGCAGCTTAGCTGGTCGGCGGTCAGGGCAGCTGTTTTTT.

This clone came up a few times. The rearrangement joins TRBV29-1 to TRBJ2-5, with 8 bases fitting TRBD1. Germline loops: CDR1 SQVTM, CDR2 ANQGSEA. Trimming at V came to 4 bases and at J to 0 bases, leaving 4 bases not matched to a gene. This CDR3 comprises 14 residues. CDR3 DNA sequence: TGCAGCGTTGTCGACAGGGGCAACCAAGAGACCCAGTACTTC. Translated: CSVVDRGNQETQYF.

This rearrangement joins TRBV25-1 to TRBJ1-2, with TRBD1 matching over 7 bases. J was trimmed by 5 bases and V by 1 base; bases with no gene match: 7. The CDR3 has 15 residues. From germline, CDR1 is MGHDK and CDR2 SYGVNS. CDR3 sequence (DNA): TGTGCCAGCAGTGAATCAGGCGAGGGGGCTTATGGCTACACCTTC. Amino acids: CASSESGEGAYGYTF.

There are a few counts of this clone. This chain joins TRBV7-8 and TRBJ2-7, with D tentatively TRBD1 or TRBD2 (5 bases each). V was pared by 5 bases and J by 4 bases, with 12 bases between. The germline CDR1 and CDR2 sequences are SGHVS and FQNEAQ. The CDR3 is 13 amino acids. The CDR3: CASSESGRYEQYF. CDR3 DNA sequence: TGTGCCAGCAGCGAGTCGGGACGGTACGAGCAGTACTTC.

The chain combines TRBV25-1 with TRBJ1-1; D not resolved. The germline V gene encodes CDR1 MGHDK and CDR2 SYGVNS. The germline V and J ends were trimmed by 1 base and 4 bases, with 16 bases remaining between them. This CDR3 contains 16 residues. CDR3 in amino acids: CASSELEALVGTEAFF. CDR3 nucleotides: TGTGCCAGCAGTGAATTAGAGGCCTTGGTGGGCACTGAAGCTTTCTTT.

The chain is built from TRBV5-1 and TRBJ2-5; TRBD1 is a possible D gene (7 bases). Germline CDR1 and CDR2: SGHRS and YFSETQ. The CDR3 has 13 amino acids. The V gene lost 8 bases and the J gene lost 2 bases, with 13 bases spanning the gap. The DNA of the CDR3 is TGCGCCAGTCAGGGGGGTAGGCAAGAGACCCAGTACTTC. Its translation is CASQGGRQETQYF.

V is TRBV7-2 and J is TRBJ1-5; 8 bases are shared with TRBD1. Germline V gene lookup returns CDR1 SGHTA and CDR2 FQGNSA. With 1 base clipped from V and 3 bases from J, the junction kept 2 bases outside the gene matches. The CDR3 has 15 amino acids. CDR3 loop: CASSLGTGNNQPQHF. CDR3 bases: TGTGCCAGCAGCTTAGGGACAGGGAACAATCAGCCCCAGCATTTT.

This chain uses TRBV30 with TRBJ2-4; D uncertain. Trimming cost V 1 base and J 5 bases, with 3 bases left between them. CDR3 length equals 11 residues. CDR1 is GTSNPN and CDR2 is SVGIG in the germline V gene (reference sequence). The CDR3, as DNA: TGTGCCTGGAGTGAAGAAAACATTCAGTACTTC. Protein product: CAWSEENIQYF.

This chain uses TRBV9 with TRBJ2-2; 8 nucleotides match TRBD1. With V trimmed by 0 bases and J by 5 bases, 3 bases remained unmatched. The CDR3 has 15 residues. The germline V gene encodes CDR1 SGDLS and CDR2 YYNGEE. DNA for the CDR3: TGTGCCAGCAGCGTAGGGACAGGGTGGACCGGGGAGCTGTTTTTT. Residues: CASSVGTGWTGELFF. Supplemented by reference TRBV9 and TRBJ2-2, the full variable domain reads DSGVTQTPKHLITATGQRVTLRCSPRSGDLSVYWYQQSLDQGLQFLIQYYNGEERAKGNILERFSAQQFPDLHSELNLSSLELGDSALYFCASSVGTGWTGELFFGEGSRLTVL.

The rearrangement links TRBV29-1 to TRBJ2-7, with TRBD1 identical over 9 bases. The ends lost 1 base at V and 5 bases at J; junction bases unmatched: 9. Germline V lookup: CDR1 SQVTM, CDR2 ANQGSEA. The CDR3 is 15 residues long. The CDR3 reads CSVEVSGTGRHEQYF. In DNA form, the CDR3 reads TGCAGCGTTGAAGTCTCCGGGACAGGGAGGCACGAGCAGTACTTC.

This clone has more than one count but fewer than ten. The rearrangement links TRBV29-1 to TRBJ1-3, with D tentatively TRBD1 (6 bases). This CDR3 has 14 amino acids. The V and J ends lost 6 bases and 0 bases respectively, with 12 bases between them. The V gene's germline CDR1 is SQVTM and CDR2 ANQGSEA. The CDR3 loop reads CSVETGLSGNTIYF. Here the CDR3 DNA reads TGCAGCGTCGAGACAGGTCTCTCTGGAAACACCATATATTTT.

Written as DNA, the CDR3 is TGTGCCTGGAGTGTACTAGGTATTCGGGGTCAGCCCCAGCATTTT. Translating it yields CAWSVLGIRGQPQHF. V and J are TRBV30 and TRBJ1-5; no clear D. The CDR3 is 15 amino acids. Germline assignment: CDR1 GTSNPN and CDR2 SVGIG (reference sequence). Trimming stripped 0 bases from V and 6 bases from J, with 15 bases between.

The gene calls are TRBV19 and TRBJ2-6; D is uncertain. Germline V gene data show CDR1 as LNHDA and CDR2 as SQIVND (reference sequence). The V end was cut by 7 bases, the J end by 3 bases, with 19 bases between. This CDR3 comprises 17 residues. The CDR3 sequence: CASTARGGRRGANVLTF. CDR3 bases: TGTGCCAGTACCGCTCGAGGTGGAAGGCGTGGGGCCAACGTCCTGACTTTC.

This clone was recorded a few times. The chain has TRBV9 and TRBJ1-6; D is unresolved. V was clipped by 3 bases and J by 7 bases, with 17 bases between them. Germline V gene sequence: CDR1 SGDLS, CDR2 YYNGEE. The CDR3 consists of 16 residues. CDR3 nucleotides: TGTGCCAGCAGCGAGGGCTATGATTCCCGAAATTCACCCCTCCACTTT. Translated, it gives CASSEGYDSRNSPLHF.

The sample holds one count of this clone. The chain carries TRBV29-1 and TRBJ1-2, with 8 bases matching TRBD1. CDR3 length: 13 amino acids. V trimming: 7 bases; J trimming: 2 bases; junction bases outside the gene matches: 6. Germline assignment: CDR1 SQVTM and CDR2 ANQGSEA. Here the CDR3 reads CSDTRGPNYGYTF. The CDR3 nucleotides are TGCAGCGATACCAGGGGGCCAAACTATGGCTACACCTTC.

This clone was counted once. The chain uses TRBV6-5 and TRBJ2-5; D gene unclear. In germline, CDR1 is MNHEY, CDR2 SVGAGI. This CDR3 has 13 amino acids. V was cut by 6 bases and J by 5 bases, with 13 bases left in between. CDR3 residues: CASSPTGRETQYF. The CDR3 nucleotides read TGTGCCAGCAGCCCAACCGGGCGGGAGACCCAGTACTTC.

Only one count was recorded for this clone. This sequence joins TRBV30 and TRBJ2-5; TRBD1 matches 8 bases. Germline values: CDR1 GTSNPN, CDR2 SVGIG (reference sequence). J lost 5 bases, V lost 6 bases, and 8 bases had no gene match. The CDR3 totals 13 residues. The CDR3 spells CACEQGAGETQYF. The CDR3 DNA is TGTGCCTGCGAGCAGGGGGCGGGGGAGACCCAGTACTTC.

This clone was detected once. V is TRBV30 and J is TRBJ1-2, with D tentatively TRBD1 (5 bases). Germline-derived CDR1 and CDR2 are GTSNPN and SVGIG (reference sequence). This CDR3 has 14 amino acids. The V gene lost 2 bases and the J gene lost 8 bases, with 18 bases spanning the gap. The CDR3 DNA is TGTGCCTGGAGTACCGGGACCCCAGCGGGAGGCTACACCTTC. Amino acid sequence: CAWSTGTPAGGYTF.

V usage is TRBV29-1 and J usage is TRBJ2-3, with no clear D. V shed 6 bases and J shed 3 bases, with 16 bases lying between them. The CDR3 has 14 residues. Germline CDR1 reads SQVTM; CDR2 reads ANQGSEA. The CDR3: CSVRTVGGTDTQYF. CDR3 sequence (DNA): TGCAGCGTCAGGACCGTTGGTGGGACAGATACGCAGTATTTT.